This T cell receptor beta chain was captured in a study of T cell responses to AZD1222 COVID-19 vaccine. Study-level results: Targets within unmutated variant regions were reportedly found for nearly half of spike-specific TCRs. Spike-specific TCRs gained breadth and depth after people received two AZD1222 doses. Only a handful of individuals given AZD1222 were seropositive at baseline. Clonal diversity was possibly underestimated; the donors were predominantly white British and more often female.

Repertoires were generated with immunoSEQ multiplex PCR, while TCRdb's copy carries only in-frame clones and drops some. The table includes 130,000 to 150,000 clones, approximately 90% detected once. This clone has a single count. Its specificity is not known. Other nucleotide sequences in the sample specify the same CDR3. The germline gives CDR1 SGHTA, CDR2 FQGNSA. There are 15 residues in the CDR3. Unmatched junction bases numbered 4, after V lost 4 bases and J lost 7 bases. The sample consisted of peripheral blood, taken on day 0 of AZD1222 vaccination. The chain combines TRBV7-2 with TRBJ2-1, with 13 bases aligning to TRBD2. The sequence was obtained from an adult in good health. The chain's CDR3 is CASSWTSGSGNEQFF. As DNA, the CDR3 is TGTGCCAGCAGCTGGACTAGCGGGAGTGGGAATGAGCAGTTCTTC.